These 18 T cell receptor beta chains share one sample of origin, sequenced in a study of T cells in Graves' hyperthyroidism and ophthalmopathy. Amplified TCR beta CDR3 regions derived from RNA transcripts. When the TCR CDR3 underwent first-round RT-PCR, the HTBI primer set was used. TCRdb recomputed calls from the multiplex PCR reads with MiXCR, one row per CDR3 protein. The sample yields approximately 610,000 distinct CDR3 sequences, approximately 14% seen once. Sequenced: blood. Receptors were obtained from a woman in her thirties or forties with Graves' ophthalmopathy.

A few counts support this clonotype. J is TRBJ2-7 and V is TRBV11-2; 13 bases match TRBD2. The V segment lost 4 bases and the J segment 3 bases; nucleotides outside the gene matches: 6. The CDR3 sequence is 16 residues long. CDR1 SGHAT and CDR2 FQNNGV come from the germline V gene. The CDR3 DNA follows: TGTGCCAGCAGCTCCGGACTAGCGGGAGAGTACTACGAGCAGTACTTC. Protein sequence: CASSSGLAGEYYEQYF.

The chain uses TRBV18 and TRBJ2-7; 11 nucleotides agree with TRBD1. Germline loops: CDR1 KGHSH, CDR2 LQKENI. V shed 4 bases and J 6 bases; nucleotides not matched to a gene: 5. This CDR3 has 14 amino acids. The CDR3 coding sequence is TGTGCCAGCTCACGGACAGGGGGCGTCTTCGAGCAGTACTTC. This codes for CASSRTGGVFEQYF.

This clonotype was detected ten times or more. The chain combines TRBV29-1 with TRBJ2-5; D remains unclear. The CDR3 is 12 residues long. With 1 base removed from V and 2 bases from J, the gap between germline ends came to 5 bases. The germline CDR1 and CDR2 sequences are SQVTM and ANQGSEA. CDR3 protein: CSVEAAQETQYF. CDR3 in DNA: TGCAGCGTTGAAGCAGCTCAAGAGACCCAGTACTTC. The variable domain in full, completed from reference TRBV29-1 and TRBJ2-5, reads SAVISQKPSRDICQRGTSLTIQCQVDSQVTMMFWYRQQPGQSLTLIATANQGSEATYESGFVIDKFPISRPNLTFSTLTVSNMSPEDSSIYLCSVEAAQETQYFGPGTRLLVL.

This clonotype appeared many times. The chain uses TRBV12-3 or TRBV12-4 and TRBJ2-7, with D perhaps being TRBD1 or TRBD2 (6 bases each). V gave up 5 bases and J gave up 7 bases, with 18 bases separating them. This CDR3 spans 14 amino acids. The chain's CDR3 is CASSISGGPPEQYF. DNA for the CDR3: TGTGCCAGCAGTATCTCCGGGGGCCCCCCGGAGCAGTACTTC.

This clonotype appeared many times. CDR3 in amino acids: CASSQSRGEAFF. The CDR3, as DNA: TGTGCCAGCAGCCAAAGTCGGGGTGAAGCTTTCTTT. This sequence joins TRBV7-9 and TRBJ1-1; D call uncertain. Looked up from germline, CDR1 is SEHNR and CDR2 is FQNEAQ (reference sequence). Trimming shortened V by 5 bases and J by 7 bases, and 11 bases separated the two germline ends. This CDR3 is built from 12 residues.

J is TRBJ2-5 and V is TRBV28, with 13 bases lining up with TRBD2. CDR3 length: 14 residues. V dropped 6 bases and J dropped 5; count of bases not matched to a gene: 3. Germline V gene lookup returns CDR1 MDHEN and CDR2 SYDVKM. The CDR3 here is CASRGTSGKETQYF. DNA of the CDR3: TGTGCCAGCAGAGGGACTAGCGGGAAGGAGACCCAGTACTTC.

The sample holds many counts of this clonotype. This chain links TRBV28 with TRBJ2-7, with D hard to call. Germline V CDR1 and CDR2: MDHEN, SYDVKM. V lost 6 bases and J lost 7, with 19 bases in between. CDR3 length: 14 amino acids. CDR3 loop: CASRSQRVSEEQYF. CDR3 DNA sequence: TGTGCCAGCAGATCTCAAAGGGTATCTGAGGAGCAGTACTTC. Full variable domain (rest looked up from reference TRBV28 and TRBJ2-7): DVKVTQSSRYLVKRTGEKVFLECVQDMDHENMFWYRQDPGLGLRLIYFSYDVKMKEKGDIPEGYSVSREKKERFSLILESASTNQTSMYLCASRSQRVSEEQYFGPGTRLTVT.

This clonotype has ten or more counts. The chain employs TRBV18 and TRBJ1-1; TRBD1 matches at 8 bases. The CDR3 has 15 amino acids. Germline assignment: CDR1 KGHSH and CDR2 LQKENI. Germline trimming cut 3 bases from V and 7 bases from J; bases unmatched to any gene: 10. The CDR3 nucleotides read TGTGCCAGCTCACCTCTTCAGGGGGCAGAAGTTGAAGCTTTCTTT. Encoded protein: CASSPLQGAEVEAFF. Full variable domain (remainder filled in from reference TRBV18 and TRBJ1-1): NAGVMQNPRHLVRRRGQEARLRCSPMKGHSHVYWYRQLPEEGLKFMVYLQKENIIDESGMPKERFSAEFPKEGPSILRIQQVVRGDSAAYFCASSPLQGAEVEAFFGQGTRLTVV.

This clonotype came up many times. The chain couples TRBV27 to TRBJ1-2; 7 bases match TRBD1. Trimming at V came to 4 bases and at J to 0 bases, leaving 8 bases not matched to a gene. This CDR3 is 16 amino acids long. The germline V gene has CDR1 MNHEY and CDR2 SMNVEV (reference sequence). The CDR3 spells CASSSLTGKSNYGYTF. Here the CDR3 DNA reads TGTGCCAGCAGTTCTCTGACAGGGAAATCTAACTATGGCTACACCTTC.

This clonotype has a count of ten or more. CDR3 sequence (DNA): TGTGCCAGCGGAGAAGCGGGAGAGCAAGAGACCCAGTACTTC. Its translation: CASGEAGEQETQYF. V usage is TRBV27 and J usage is TRBJ2-5; 8 bases map to TRBD2. CDR3 length: 14 amino acids. Germline values: CDR1 MNHEY, CDR2 SMNVEV (reference sequence). V lost 8 bases to trimming and J lost 2 bases; unmatched junction nucleotides: 7.

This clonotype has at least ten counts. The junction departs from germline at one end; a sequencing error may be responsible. DNA of the CDR3: TGCAGCGTCGAAGGACAGCCAGGACCTGAAGCTTTCTTT. Its protein is CSVEGQPGPEAFF. The chain has TRBV29-1 and TRBJ1-1; a possible D gene is TRBD1 (6 bases). This CDR3 contains 13 residues. The germline V gene encodes CDR1 SQVTM and CDR2 ANQGSEA.

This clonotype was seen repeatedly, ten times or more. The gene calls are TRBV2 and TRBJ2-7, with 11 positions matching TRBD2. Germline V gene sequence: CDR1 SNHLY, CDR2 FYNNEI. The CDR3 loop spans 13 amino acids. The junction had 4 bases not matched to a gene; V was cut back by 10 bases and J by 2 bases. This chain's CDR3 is CATTTSGAYEQYF. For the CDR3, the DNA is TGTGCCACCACGACTAGCGGGGCCTACGAGCAGTACTTC.

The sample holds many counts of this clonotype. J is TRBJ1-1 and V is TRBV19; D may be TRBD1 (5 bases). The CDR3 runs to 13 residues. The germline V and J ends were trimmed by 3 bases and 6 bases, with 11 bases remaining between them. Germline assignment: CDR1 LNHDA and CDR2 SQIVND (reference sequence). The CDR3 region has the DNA TGTGCCAGTAGTATTGTCAGGGAGGCTGAAGCTTTCTTT. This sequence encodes CASSIVREAEAFF.

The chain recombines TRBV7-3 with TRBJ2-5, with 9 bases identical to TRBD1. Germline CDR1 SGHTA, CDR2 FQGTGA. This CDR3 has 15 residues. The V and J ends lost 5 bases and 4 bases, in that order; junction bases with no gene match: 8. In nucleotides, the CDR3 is TGTGCCAGCAGCACCGGGACAGGGATATTAGAGACCCAGTACTTC. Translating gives CASSTGTGILETQYF.

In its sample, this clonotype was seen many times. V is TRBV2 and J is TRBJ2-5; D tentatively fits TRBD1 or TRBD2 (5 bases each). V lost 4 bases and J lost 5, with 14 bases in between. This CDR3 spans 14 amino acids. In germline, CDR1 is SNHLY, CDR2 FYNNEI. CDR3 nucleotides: TGTGCCAGCAGTGCAACCGGGACCCGGGAGACCCAGTACTTC. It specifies CASSATGTRETQYF.

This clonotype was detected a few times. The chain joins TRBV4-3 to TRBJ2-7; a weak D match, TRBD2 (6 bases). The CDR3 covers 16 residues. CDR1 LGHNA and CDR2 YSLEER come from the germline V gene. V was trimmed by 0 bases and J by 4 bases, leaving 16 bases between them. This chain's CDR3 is CASSQDVGGTVYEQYF. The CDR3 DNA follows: TGCGCCAGCAGCCAAGATGTTGGGGGGACGGTTTACGAGCAGTACTTC.

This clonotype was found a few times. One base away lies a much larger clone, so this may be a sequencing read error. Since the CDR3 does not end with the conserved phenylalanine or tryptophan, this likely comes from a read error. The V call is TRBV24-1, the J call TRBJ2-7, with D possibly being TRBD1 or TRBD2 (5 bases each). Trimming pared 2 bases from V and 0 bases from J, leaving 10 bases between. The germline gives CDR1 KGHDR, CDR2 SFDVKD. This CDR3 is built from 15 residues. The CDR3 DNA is TGTGCCACCAGTGATTCCCGGGACGGCTCCTACGAGCAGTACTCC. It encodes CATSDSRDGSYEQYS.

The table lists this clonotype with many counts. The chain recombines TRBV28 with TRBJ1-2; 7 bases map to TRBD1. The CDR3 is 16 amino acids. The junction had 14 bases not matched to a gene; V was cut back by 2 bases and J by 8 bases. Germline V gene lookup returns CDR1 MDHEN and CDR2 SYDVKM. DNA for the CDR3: TGTGCCAGCAGTTTAATCGCACGAGAGACAGGGAACGGCTACACCTTC. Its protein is CASSLIARETGNGYTF.